This TCR beta chain comes out of a study of OX40 agonist ivuxolimab in advanced cancers. At the level of the whole study: Ivuxolimab was a fully human IgG2 agonistic monoclonal antibody targeting the costimulatory receptor OX40 (CD134). Peripheral TCRbeta sequencing aimed to test whether ivuxolimab altered TCR sequence diversity and caused clonal T-cell expansion. Of the approximately 50 dose-escalation patients, hepatocellular carcinoma was present in around 20, melanoma in roughly 15, renal cell carcinoma in 9 and head and neck cancer in 9. Patients were allowed to have had prior anti-PD-1, anti-PD-L1 or anti-CTLA-4 therapy, and around 37% of the dose-escalation patients had previously received checkpoint inhibitors. Intravenous ivuxolimab was administered to patients every 2 weeks at six dose levels: 0.01, 0.1, 0.3, 1.5, 3 and 10 mg/kg. Three dose-escalation patients achieved partial responses, one with hepatocellular carcinoma and two with cutaneous melanoma. The paper describes the monotherapy dose-escalation part (N ≈ 49 patients) of the phase I trial of ivuxolimab. A male proportion of almost 85% and a mean age of 60 years, ranging from about 20 to 79, were recorded for the dose-escalation cohort. Points the paper makes about the study in general: Which antigens the clonally expanded peripheral T cells were specific for was not determined. Low levels of normalized T-cell clonal expansion were also seen in some nonresponding patients. At doses of 0.1 to 3.0 mg/kg, clonal expansion of both CD4+ and CD8+ T cells in blood was seen between baseline and week 6. In the 0.1-3.0 mg/kg groups, partial responders had among the lowest normalized peripheral clonal expansion, particularly in CD8+ T cells. After ivuxolimab, expanded clones were on average more numerous among CD8+ T cells than among CD4+ T cells.

With regard to this clone: Its specific antigen is unknown. No much larger clone is present one base from it, and per-base qualities are unavailable.

In the germline V gene (reference sequence), CDR1 corresponds to MNHEY and CDR2 to SMNVEV. V and J are truncated by 0 bases and 8 bases respectively, leaving an intervening sequence of 14 bases. The CDR3, from cysteine to phenylalanine, totals 16 residues. Only CDR3 DNA is held: 48 bases, read in frame from base 1. Genomic DNA was extracted from sorted cells for sequencing of the TCRbeta CDR3 region. TCRbeta CDR3 regions were sequenced using the immunoSEQ Assay. TCRdb mirrors the immuneACCESS table, restricted to in-frame sequences. Some clones are absent from its copies; in checked studies, under half trace to an unresolved V gene, and the reason for the others is unknown. Here the sample has about 22,000 clones; roughly four fifths occur a single time. Of the sample, 45% to 60% falls within the top ten clones. The trial excluded patients who had a history of autoimmune disease or who were on systemic immunosuppression. Peripheral blood for TCR sequencing was collected from all dose cohorts at baseline, on cycle 4 day 1, and on cycle 7 day 1. Samples came from an open-label, multicenter, first-in-human phase I dose-escalation trial of ivuxolimab. Adults with locally advanced or metastatic melanoma, renal cell, hepatocellular, or head and neck squamous cell carcinoma were enrolled in the trial. Before TCR sequencing, CD4+ and CD8+ T cells were separately sorted from peripheral blood.

The rearranged chain carries TRBV27 and TRBJ1-6; a weak D assignment points to TRBD1 (5 bases agree). This TCR came from an adult with an advanced solid tumor such as melanoma, head and neck, liver or kidney cancer. The sequenced sample was CD4+ or CD8+ T cells sorted from blood, obtained in a trial of the OX40 agonist ivuxolimab. For the CDR3, the sequence is CASSLSGEGWDSPLHF. The sequenced DNA is TGTGCCAGCAGTTTATCGGGGGAGGGCTGGGATTCACCCCTCCACTTT.